This T cell receptor (beta chain) was documented in a study of beta chain features in type 1 diabetes. The study's findings and limits: A pattern of fewer insertions and more deletions at VDJ junctions was seen in type 1 diabetes patients. PCR could preferentially amplify shorter templates, alike in patients and controls. In every one of the four CD4+ subsets, TCRB CDR3s were moderately but significantly shorter in Type 1 diabetes patients.

This clone has a handful of counts. Its antigen is unknown. Around 120 mL of blood, on average, came from one heparinised draw per donor. CDR1 MNHNS and CDR2 SASEGT come from the germline V gene. This CDR3 region has 15 residues. Losses at the gene ends were 6 bases for V and 2 bases for J; bases not matched to a gene: 8. Every isolated RNA sample was fully reverse transcribed, so sequencing captured expressed TCRB transcripts. The protocol was immunoSEQ multiplex PCR, while the TCRdb copy is restricted to in-frame clones and leaves out a portion. The sample records over 150,000 clones, around 7.8% being singletons.

V and J are TRBV6-1 and TRBJ2-7; TRBD1 agrees at 9 bases. The sequence came from a woman between 40 and 50 years old with type 1 diabetes. The source material was central memory CD4+ T cells from blood. In nucleotides, the CDR3 is TGTGCCAGCAGCTCGGGACAGGGTAGGCCCTACGAGCAGTACTTC. Translation gives CASSSGQGRPYEQYF.